This section outlines one T cell receptor beta chain sequence together with its context. Adults between roughly 18 and 89 years of age took part from 20 to 25 US areas. Donors were grouped by their self-reported clinical history. This record comes from a study of blood T cell repertoires in COVID-19. Study-wide background: Samples of COVID-19 (acute and convalescent) were obtained from the United States, Italy and Spain.

TCRdb's copy holds only in-frame clones and misses some; the assay was immunoSEQ multiplex PCR. Found here are some 200,000 clones, 88% of them singletons; the top ten hold under 3%. The V gene end was trimmed by 9 bases and the J gene end by 6 bases; junction bases not matched to a gene: 15. The germline CDR1 and CDR2 sequences are KGHSH and LQKENI. CDR3 length equals 15 residues. Sequenced input: PBMCs or T cells enriched from blood (not recorded which). The receptor was isolated from a woman aged 30 to 39 who had recovered from COVID-19. The V gene is TRBV18, the J gene TRBJ1-2, with TRBD1 identical over 8 bases. CDR3 in DNA: TGTGCCAGTTCCCTCCTTTTACAGGGGGAGGATGGCTACACCTTC. It yields the protein CASSLLLQGEDGYTF.